Listed here is a single T cell receptor (beta chain). This record comes from a study of shared clonotypes between healthy human individuals. Every subset had its genomic DNA shared out evenly among several immunoSEQ plates. Generated by immunoSEQ multiplex PCR, the TCRdb table keeps only in-frame clones and is missing some. Among roughly 700,000 clones listed, approximately 79% were seen once. V was pared by 3 bases and J by 2 bases, with 8 bases of the junction left unmatched. Germline V gene sequence: CDR1 SGHRS, CDR2 YFSETQ. The CDR3 extends over 15 amino acids. This receptor was taken from a woman under 40 in good health. Sequencing input: memory CD4+ T cells sorted from blood. The subset: CD45RA-negative fraction. The chain joins TRBV5-1 to TRBJ2-7; 7 bases align to TRBD2. The CDR3 spells CASSYSGTTTYEQYF. In DNA, the CDR3 is TGCGCCAGCAGCTATTCCGGGACTACCACCTACGAGCAGTACTTC.